The 23 T cell receptor beta chains given below trace back to one sample, sequenced in a study of T-cell reconstitution after alpha-beta-depleted transplantation in children. Unique molecular identifiers were used to barcode this TCRbeta library. TCRdb re-called the PCR reads with MiXCR, one entry per CDR3 protein. The repertoire consists of about 230,000 distinct CDR3 sequences, with under 9.5% occurring once and the leading ten covering 5% to 7%. The sample in question was PBMCs from the stem cell graft donor, obtained from the stem cell graft. Receptors were obtained from a human donor who donated a stem cell graft to a child with acute lymphoblastic leukemia.

This clonotype was seen repeatedly, ten times or more. The chain links TRBV20-1 to TRBJ2-1; perhaps D is TRBD1 or TRBD2 (5 bases each). With 8 bases removed from V and 9 bases from J, the gap between germline ends came to 23 bases. The CDR3 has 14 amino acids. The V gene's germline CDR1 is DFQATT and CDR2 SNEGSKA (reference sequence). The CDR3 DNA reads as TGCAGTCCCAAGGGACGGGCCTACTTGGCTGAGCAGTTCTTC. The encoded protein is CSPKGRAYLAEQFF.

This clonotype was seen only a few times. V and J are TRBV29-1 and TRBJ2-5, with D tentatively TRBD2 (7 bases). From germline, CDR1 is SQVTM and CDR2 ANQGSEA. Trimming took off 2 bases at V and 4 bases at J, with 11 bases between the two ends. The CDR3 runs 13 residues. In nucleotides, the CDR3 is TGCAGCGTTGAATCGGGGGGCAGAGAGACCCAGTACTTC. Its translation: CSVESGGRETQYF.

This sequence joins TRBV12-3 or TRBV12-4 and TRBJ1-6; TRBD1 matches 7 bases. The ends lost 5 bases at V and 8 bases at J; junction bases unmatched: 9. CDR3 length: 15 amino acids. In nucleotides, the CDR3 is TGTGCCAGCAGTCCCTTGTCAGGGGGGGATTCACCCCTCCACTTT. Translation gives CASSPLSGGDSPLHF.

The sample holds a few counts of this clonotype. The chain links TRBV2 to TRBJ1-2; 9 bases line up with TRBD1. The CDR3 contains 15 residues. Trimming removed 3 bases from V and 4 bases from J; junction bases left unmatched: 6. The V gene's germline CDR1 is SNHLY and CDR2 FYNNEI. CDR3 DNA sequence: TGTGCCAGCAGTGAGAGACAGGGGGGGACCTATGGCTACACCTTC. Amino acids: CASSERQGGTYGYTF.

This clonotype was recorded at least ten times. V and J are TRBV11-1 and TRBJ2-5; D is uncertain. Trimming removed 6 bases at V and 5 bases at J, with 13 bases between. CDR1 and CDR2 from the germline V gene are SGHAT and FQDESV (reference sequence). There are 13 residues in the CDR3. The CDR3 sequence: CASRDPDGETQYF. In DNA, the CDR3 is TGTGCCAGCAGGGACCCGGATGGGGAGACCCAGTACTTC.

The table lists this clonotype with a few counts. The chain joins TRBV12-3 or TRBV12-4 to TRBJ2-5, with 7 bases lining up with TRBD1. The V and J ends lost 2 bases and 2 bases, in that order; junction bases with no gene match: 5. This CDR3 has 15 residues. For the CDR3, the DNA is TGTGCCAGCAGTTTAAACCCGACAGGGCAAGAGACCCAGTACTTC. The encoded protein is CASSLNPTGQETQYF.

This clonotype was seen a few times. CDR3 protein: CASSPQGRITDTQYF. DNA for the CDR3: TGCGCCAGCAGCCCACAAGGCAGGATCACAGATACGCAGTATTTT. V and J are TRBV5-1 and TRBJ2-3; D remains ambiguous. The length of the CDR3 is 15 residues. The germline V gene has CDR1 SGHRS and CDR2 YFSETQ. Trimming took 4 bases from V and 2 from J, leaving 14 bases between them.

This clonotype has only a few counts. The genes are TRBV12-3 or TRBV12-4 and TRBJ1-6, with D possibly TRBD1 on 5 matching bases. The germline V and J ends were trimmed by 5 bases and 5 bases, with 13 bases remaining between them. The CDR3 extends over 15 amino acids. DNA for the CDR3: TGTGCCAGCAGTCCGGGACGGGAAAATAATTCACCCCTCCACTTT. Its translation: CASSPGRENNSPLHF.

The table lists this clonotype with many counts. The chain uses TRBV12-3 or TRBV12-4 and TRBJ2-2; 10 nucleotides match TRBD2. This CDR3 is 17 amino acids long. V shed 5 bases and J 5 bases; nucleotides not matched to a gene: 11. DNA of the CDR3: TGTGCCAGCAGTCCCGGGTCTAGCGGGGGAGATACCGGGGAGCTGTTTTTT. The encoded protein is CASSPGSSGGDTGELFF.

A single count supports this clonotype. The gene calls are TRBV7-8 and TRBJ1-5, with no clear D. V was trimmed by 0 bases and J by 0 bases, leaving 18 bases between them. Germline lookup yields CDR1 SGHVS and CDR2 FQNEAQ. The CDR3 is 19 amino acids. The CDR3 reads CASSLAPTIAEYSNQPQHF. CDR3 nucleotides: TGTGCCAGCAGCTTAGCTCCCACTATAGCAGAGTATAGCAATCAGCCCCAGCATTTT. Based on the CDR3 plus reference TRBV7-8 and TRBJ1-5, the full variable domain is GAGVSQSPRYKVAKRGQDVALRCDPISGHVSLFWYQQALGQGPEFLTYFQNEAQLDKSGLPSDRFFAERPEGSVSTLKIQRTQQEDSAVYLCASSLAPTIAEYSNQPQHFGDGTRLSIL.

V usage is TRBV18 and J usage is TRBJ1-1, with TRBD1 as a possible D gene (6 bases). Trimming stripped 6 bases from V and 3 bases from J, with 11 bases between. CDR3 length: 13 amino acids. Germline-derived CDR1 and CDR2 are KGHSH and LQKENI. The CDR3 DNA sequence: TGTGCCAGCTCGGCAGGGGAGGACACTGAAGCTTTCTTT. Protein product: CASSAGEDTEAFF.

In this sample, this clonotype turned up a few times. This chain links TRBV6-1 with TRBJ2-7; D unresolved. Germline CDR1 and CDR2: MNHNS and SASEGT. The V and J ends lost 4 bases and 12 bases respectively, with 22 bases between them. CDR3 size: 14 residues. The CDR3 loop is CASSVRGPEQSSYF. CDR3 in DNA: TGTGCCAGCAGTGTACGCGGTCCGGAACAGAGCTCGTACTTC.

This clonotype was detected a few times. The J gene is TRBJ2-5, the V gene TRBV20-1, with 7 bases identical to TRBD1. J was trimmed by 4 bases and V by 6 bases; bases with no gene match: 2. Germline CDR1 reads DFQATT; CDR2 reads SNEGSKA (reference sequence). This CDR3 is built from 11 residues. The CDR3 region is CSAAGGETQYF. The DNA of the CDR3 is TGCAGTGCCGCAGGGGGAGAGACCCAGTACTTC.

The chain combines TRBV20-1 with TRBJ2-7; the match to TRBD1 covers 8 bases. Per germline, CDR1 DFQATT and CDR2 SNEGSKA (reference sequence). This CDR3 has 14 amino acids. The V gene end was trimmed by 6 bases and the J gene end by 1 base; junction bases not matched to a gene: 8. The CDR3 protein is CSAGQGRPSYEQYF. CDR3 nucleotides: TGCAGTGCAGGACAGGGTAGGCCATCCTACGAGCAGTACTTC.

This clonotype was seen ten or more times. The rearrangement joins TRBV4-3 to TRBJ2-2; 9 bases match TRBD1. Germline assignment: CDR1 LGHNA and CDR2 YSLEER. The length of the CDR3 is 16 residues. J gave up 4 bases and V 2 bases, and 5 bases lay outside the gene matches. The CDR3 sequence is CASSQLTGGGTGELFF. The DNA for the CDR3 is TGCGCCAGCAGCCAATTAACAGGGGGCGGCACCGGGGAGCTGTTTTTT.

This clonotype was observed a few times. The chain recombines TRBV6-2 or TRBV6-3 with TRBJ1-1; D is perhaps TRBD1 (5 bases). The CDR3 is 12 residues long. Looked up from germline, CDR1 is MNHEY and CDR2 is SVGEGT. With 7 bases removed from V and 5 bases from J, the gap between germline ends came to 11 bases. Here the CDR3 DNA reads TGTGCCAGCACCAAATGGGGGACTGAAGCTTTCTTT. It specifies CASTKWGTEAFF.

Turning to this clonotype: The missing conserved phenylalanine or tryptophan at the end of this CDR3 makes a read error likely. CDR3 nucleotides: TGTGCCAGCAGTTACTATGGCCCCGGGAATGAAGCTTTCTCT. Translated, it gives CASSYYGPGNEAFS. The J gene is TRBJ1-1, the V gene TRBV6-5, with D uncertain. The CDR3 has 14 amino acids. Germline CDR1 reads MNHEY; CDR2 reads SVGAGI. V gave up 1 base and J gave up 7 bases, with 13 bases separating them.

The CDR3 reads CASGEFSGASYNEQFF. CDR3 coding DNA: TGTGCCAGCGGGGAGTTTAGCGGGGCGTCCTACAATGAGCAGTTCTTC. This rearrangement joins TRBV3-1 to TRBJ2-1; TRBD2 matches at 8 bases. This CDR3 region has 16 residues. Germline CDR1 and CDR2: LGHDT and YNNKEL (reference sequence). V was clipped by 8 bases and J by 1 base; unmatched bases: 10.

The J gene is TRBJ2-5, the V gene TRBV10-3, with 8 positions matching TRBD2. The V gene's germline CDR1 is ENHRY and CDR2 SYGVKD. This CDR3 has 15 residues. Trimming cost V 4 bases and J 3 bases; bases outside gene matches: 7. CDR3 in amino acids: CAISALAGRKETQYF. For the CDR3, the DNA is TGTGCCATCAGTGCTTTAGCGGGGAGGAAAGAGACCCAGTACTTC.

The genes are TRBV27 and TRBJ1-2, with 7 bases lining up with TRBD1. Germline trimming cut 8 bases from V and 8 bases from J; bases unmatched to any gene: 5. The CDR3 totals 11 residues. Germline loops: CDR1 MNHEY, CDR2 SMNVEV (reference sequence). CDR3 coding DNA: TGTGCCAGCGGGACAGTAGGAGGCTACACCTTC. As protein: CASGTVGGYTF.

J is TRBJ1-1 and V is TRBV5-1, with TRBD1 matching 8 bases. The J segment lost 2 bases and the V segment lost 4 bases, leaving 7 bases of the junction unmatched. This CDR3 contains 15 residues. Germline loops: CDR1 SGHRS, CDR2 YFSETQ. The CDR3 here is CASSPRQGRNTEAFF. The DNA of the CDR3 is TGCGCCAGCAGCCCCAGACAGGGGCGAAACACTGAAGCTTTCTTT.

The rearrangement uses TRBV15 and TRBJ2-1; no reliable D call. The V and J ends lost 1 base and 0 bases respectively, with 7 bases between them. This CDR3 has 15 residues. The germline gives CDR1 LNHNV, CDR2 YYDKDF (reference sequence). CDR3 protein: CATSRARNSYNEQFF. The CDR3 DNA is TGTGCCACCAGCAGAGCCAGGAACTCCTACAATGAGCAGTTCTTC.

The chain employs TRBV12-3 or TRBV12-4 and TRBJ1-5; D is perhaps TRBD1 (5 bases). Trimming shortened V by 3 bases and J by 5 bases, and 11 bases separated the two germline ends. This CDR3 contains 14 residues. CDR3 DNA sequence: TGTGCCAGCAGTTTCCAGCAGGGACATCAGCCCCAGCATTTT. Translating it yields CASSFQQGHQPQHF.